This T cell receptor (beta chain) was sequenced in a study of T cells in narcolepsy (dated 2018 in TCRdb). About the investigation overall: Healthy control donors were enrolled in the study alongside patients who had narcolepsy type 1 or type 2 (NT1, NT2). To look for autoreactive T cells in narcolepsy patients that target self-antigens of hypocretin neurons (hypocretin, TRIB2), the study used TCR Vbeta sequencing to follow clonotypes in blood and CSF. Here is what the overall study found, with its caveats: Autoreactive clonotypes were reported to be detected serially in the blood of the same patients and of different patients, but not in the blood of healthy controls. In plots comparing CSF and blood CD4+ T cell clonotypes from the same patient, HCRT-specific and TRIB2-specific autoreactive clonotypes were highlighted. Patients and controls had comparable numbers of sequenced blood memory CD4+ clonotypes, averaging about 39,000 and 35,000, respectively. Some blood memory CD4+ repertoires from patients and controls contained no sequences matching autoreactive T cell clones.

The library was built by means of the immunoSEQ multiplex PCR assay. TCRdb took this table from immuneACCESS and kept in-frame rearrangements with V and J called. Such tables lack part of the clones; where checked against another copy, unresolved V genes explain under half of the gap, and the rest is unexplained. The sample records fewer than 35,000 clones, roughly four fifths of which are singletons. 0.5% to 0.85% of the sample lies in the top ten. Memory CD4+ T cells were sorted ex vivo from peripheral blood of narcolepsy patients and healthy controls for TCR Vbeta sequencing. The CDR3, cysteine through valine, is 13 amino acids long. This entry keeps only the CDR3 DNA: 39 bases, framed from base 1. CDR1 is given as SGHDT and CDR2 as YYEEEE, both from the germline V gene. Clipping removes 4 bases from V and 6 bases from J, with 6 as the unmatched junction base count. On this clone: This clone's antigen is unknown. No per-base quality is available; no much larger clone lies one base away.

Input material: memory (CD45RA-) CD4+ T cells from blood. The cell subset or site label on this specimen signifies: memory T cells sorted ex vivo from peripheral blood. This TCR was sampled from a human donor in good health. The chain joins TRBV5-6 to TRBJ2-7, and 8 bases in between align with TRBD1. The CDR3 protein sequence reads: CASSAQQGGEQYV. The DNA reads TGTGCCAGCAGCGCGCAACAGGGGGGCGAGCAGTACGTC.